This T cell receptor beta chain is drawn from a study of T cell responses to AZD1222 COVID-19 vaccine. The table came from immunoSEQ multiplex PCR; TCRdb's copy has only in-frame clones and leaves some out. The profile covers about 120,000 clones, with about 92% appearing a single time and more than 2.5% taken by the ten largest. The sequence derives from an adult in good health. The sequencing used peripheral blood, collected on day 0 of AZD1222 vaccination.

The CDR3 is CASSRDSNQPQHF. CDR3 DNA: TGTGCCAGCAGTAGGGACAGCAATCAGCCCCAGCATTTT. The J gene is TRBJ1-5, the V gene TRBV12-3 or TRBV12-4, with TRBD1 as a possible D gene (5 bases). Trimming shortened V by 5 bases and J by 1 base, and 6 bases separated the two germline ends. This CDR3 contains 13 residues.